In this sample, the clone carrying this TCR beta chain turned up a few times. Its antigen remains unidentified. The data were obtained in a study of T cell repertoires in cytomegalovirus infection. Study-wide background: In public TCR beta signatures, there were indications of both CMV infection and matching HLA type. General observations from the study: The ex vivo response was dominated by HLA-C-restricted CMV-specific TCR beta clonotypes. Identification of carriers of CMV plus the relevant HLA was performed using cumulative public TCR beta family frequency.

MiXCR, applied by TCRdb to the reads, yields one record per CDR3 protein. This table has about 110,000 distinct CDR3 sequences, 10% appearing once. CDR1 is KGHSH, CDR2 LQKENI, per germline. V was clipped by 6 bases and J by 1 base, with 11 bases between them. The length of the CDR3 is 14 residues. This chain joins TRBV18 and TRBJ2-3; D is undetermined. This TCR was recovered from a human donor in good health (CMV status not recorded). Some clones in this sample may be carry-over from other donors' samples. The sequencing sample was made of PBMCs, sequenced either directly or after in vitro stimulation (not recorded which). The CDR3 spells CASSPTGGTDTQYF. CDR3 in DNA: TGTGCCAGCTCGCCCACTGGGGGCACAGATACGCAGTATTTT.